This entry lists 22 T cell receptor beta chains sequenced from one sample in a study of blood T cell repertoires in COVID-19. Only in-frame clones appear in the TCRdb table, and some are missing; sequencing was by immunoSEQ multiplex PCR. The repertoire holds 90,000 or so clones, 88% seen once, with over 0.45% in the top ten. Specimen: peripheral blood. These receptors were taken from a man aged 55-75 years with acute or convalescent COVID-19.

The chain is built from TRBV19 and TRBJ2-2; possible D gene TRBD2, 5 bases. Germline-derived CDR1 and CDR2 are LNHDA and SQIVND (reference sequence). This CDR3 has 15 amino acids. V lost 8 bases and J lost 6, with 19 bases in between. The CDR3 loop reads CASGLWGAPSGELFF. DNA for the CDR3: TGTGCCAGTGGACTCTGGGGAGCCCCCTCCGGGGAGCTGTTTTTT.

The CDR3 sequence is CASSPGGAGTDTQYF. Here the CDR3 DNA reads TGTGCCAGCAGCCCGGGGGGAGCCGGGACAGATACGCAGTATTTT. The chain joins TRBV7-3 to TRBJ2-3; the match to TRBD2 covers 7 bases. Germline V gene sequence: CDR1 SGHTA, CDR2 FQGTGA. Losses at the gene ends were 5 bases for V and 3 bases for J; bases not matched to a gene: 8. The CDR3 consists of 15 residues.

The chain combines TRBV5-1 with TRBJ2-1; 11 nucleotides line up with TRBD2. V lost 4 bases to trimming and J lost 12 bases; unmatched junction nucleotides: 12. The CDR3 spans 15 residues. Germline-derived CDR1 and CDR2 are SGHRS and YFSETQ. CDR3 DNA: TGCGCCAGCAGCATGGAAGGGACTAGCGGCGCGGGGCAGTTCTTC. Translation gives CASSMEGTSGAGQFF.

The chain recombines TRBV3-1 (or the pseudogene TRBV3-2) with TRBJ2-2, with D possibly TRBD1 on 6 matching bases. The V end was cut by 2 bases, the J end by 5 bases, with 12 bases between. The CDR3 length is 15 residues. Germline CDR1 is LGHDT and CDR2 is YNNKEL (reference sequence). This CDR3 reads CASSQRQAVTGELFF. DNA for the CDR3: TGTGCCAGCAGCCAACGACAGGCCGTAACCGGGGAGCTGTTTTTT.

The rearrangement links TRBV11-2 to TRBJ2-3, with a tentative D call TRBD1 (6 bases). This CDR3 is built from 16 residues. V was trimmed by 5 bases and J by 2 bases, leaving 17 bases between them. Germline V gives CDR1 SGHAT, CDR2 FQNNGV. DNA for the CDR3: TGTGCCAGCAGCGAAAGTTGGGGGCTACTCACAGATACGCAGTATTTT. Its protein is CASSESWGLLTDTQYF. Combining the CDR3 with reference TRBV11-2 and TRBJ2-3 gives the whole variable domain EAGVAQSPRYKIIEKRQSVAFWCNPISGHATLYWYQQILGQGPKLLIQFQNNGVVDDSQLPKDRFSAERLKGVDSTLKIQPAKLEDSAVYLCASSESWGLLTDTQYFGPGTRLTVL.

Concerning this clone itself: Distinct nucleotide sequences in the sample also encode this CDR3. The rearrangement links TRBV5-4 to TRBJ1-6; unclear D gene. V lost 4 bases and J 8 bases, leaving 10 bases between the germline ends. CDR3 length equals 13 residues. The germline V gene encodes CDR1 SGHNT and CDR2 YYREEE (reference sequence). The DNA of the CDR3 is TGTGCCAGCAGCCCTGACCGGGATTCACCCCTCCACTTT. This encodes CASSPDRDSPLHF. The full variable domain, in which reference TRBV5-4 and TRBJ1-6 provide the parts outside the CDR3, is ETGVTQSPTHLIKTRGQQVTLRCSSQSGHNTVSWYQQALGQGPQFIFQYYREEENGRGNFPPRFSGLQFPNYSSELNVNALELDDSALYLCASSPDRDSPLHFGNGTRLTVT.

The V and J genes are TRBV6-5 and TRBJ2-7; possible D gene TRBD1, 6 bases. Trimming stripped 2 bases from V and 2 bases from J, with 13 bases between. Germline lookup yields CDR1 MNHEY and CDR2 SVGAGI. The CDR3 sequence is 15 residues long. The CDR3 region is CASSYGAGATYEQYF. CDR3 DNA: TGTGCCAGCAGTTACGGTGCAGGGGCCACCTACGAGCAGTACTTC.

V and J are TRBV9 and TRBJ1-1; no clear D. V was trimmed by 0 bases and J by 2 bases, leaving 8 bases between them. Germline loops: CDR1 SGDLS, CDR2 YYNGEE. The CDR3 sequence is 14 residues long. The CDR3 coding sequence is TGTGCCAGCAGCGTAGTAGGAGGTAACACTGAAGCTTTCTTT. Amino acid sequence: CASSVVGGNTEAFF.

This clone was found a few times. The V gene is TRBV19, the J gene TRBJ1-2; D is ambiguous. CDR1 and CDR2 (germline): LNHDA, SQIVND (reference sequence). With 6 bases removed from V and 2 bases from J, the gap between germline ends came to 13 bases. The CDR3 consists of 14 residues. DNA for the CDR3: TGTGCCAGTAGACGCCCGGGAGGGAACTATGGCTACACCTTC. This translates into CASRRPGGNYGYTF. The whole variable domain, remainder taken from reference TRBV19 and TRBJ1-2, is DGGITQSPKYLFRKEGQNVTLSCEQNLNHDAMYWYRQDPGQGLRLIYYSQIVNDFQKGDIAEGYSVSREKKESFPLTVTSAQKNPTAFYLCASRRPGGNYGYTFGSGTRLTVV.

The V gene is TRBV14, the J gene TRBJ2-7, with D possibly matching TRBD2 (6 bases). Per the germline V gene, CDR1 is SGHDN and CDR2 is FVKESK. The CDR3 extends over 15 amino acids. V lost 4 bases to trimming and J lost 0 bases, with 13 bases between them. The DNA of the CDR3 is TGTGCCAGCAGCCGCGAATTGGGGGGCTCCTACGAGCAGTACTTC. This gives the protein CASSRELGGSYEQYF.

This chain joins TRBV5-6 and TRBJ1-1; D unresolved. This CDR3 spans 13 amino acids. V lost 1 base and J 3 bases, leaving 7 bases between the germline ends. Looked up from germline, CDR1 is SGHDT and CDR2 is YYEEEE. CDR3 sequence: CASSLIGDTEAFF. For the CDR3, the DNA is TGTGCCAGCAGCTTGATAGGAGACACTGAAGCTTTCTTT.

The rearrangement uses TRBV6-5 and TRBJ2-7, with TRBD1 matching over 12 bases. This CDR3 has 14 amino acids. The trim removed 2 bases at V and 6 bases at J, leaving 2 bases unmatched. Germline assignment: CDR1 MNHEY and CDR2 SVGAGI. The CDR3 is CASSYRDRGREQYF. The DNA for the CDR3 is TGTGCCAGCAGTTACCGGGACAGGGGGCGCGAGCAGTACTTC.

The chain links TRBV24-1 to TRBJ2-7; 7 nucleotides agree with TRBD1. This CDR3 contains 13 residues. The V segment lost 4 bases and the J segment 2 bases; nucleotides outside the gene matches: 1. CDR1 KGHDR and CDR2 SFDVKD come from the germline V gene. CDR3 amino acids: CATSDGTAYEQYF. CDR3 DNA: TGTGCCACCAGTGACGGGACAGCCTACGAGCAGTACTTC.

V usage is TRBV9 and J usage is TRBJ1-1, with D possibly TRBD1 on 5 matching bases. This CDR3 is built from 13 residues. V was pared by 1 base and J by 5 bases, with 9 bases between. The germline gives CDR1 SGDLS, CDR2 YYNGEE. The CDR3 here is CASSVRGSTEAFF. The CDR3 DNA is TGTGCCAGCAGCGTACGGGGGAGTACTGAAGCTTTCTTT.

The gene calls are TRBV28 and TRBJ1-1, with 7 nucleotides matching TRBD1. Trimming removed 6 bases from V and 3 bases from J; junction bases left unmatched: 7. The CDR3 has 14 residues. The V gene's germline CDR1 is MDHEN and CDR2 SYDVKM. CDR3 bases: TGTGCCAGCAGGCGACAGGGTGCTGACACTGAAGCTTTCTTT. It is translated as CASRRQGADTEAFF.

CDR3 sequence: CASSLPGQTNYGYTF. CDR3 sequence (DNA): TGTGCCAGCAGCCTGCCGGGACAGACCAACTATGGCTACACCTTC. The V and J genes are TRBV7-9 and TRBJ1-2; 7 nucleotides line up with TRBD1. Unmatched junction bases numbered 8, after V lost 5 bases and J lost 2 bases. The CDR3 consists of 15 residues. Germline V gene sequence: CDR1 SEHNR, CDR2 FQNEAQ (reference sequence). Supplemented by reference TRBV7-9 and TRBJ1-2, the full variable domain reads DTGVSQNPRHKITKRGQNVTFRCDPISEHNRLYWYRQTLGQGPEFLTYFQNEAQLEKSRLLSDRFSAERPKGSFSTLEIQRTEQGDSAMYLCASSLPGQTNYGYTFGSGTRLTVV.

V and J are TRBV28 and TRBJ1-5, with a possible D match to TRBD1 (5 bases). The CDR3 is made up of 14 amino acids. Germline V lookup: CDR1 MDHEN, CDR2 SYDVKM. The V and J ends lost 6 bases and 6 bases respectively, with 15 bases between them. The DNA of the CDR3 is TGTGCCAGCAGGACTCAGGGTAATGGTCAGCCCCAGCATTTT. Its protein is CASRTQGNGQPQHF.

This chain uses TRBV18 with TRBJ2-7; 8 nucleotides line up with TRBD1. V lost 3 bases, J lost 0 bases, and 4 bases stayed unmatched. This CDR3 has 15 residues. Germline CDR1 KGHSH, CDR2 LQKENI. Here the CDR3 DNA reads TGTGCCAGCTCACCCCGACAGGGGAGCTCCTACGAGCAGTACTTC. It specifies CASSPRQGSSYEQYF.

The CDR3 is CASREGQGASYEQYF. The CDR3 DNA sequence: TGTGCCAGCAGGGAGGGACAGGGGGCTTCCTACGAGCAGTACTTC. The V and J genes are TRBV7-8 and TRBJ2-7, with 12 bases identical to TRBD1. Trimming took 6 bases from V and 1 from J; bases not matched to a gene: 4. Germline lookup yields CDR1 SGHVS and CDR2 FQNEAQ. The CDR3 extends over 15 amino acids.

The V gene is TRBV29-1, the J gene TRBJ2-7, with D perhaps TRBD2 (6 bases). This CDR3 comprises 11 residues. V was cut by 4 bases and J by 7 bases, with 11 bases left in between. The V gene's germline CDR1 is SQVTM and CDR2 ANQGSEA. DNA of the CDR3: TGCAGCGTTGTGACTAGTTGGGAGCAGTACTTC. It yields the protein CSVVTSWEQYF.

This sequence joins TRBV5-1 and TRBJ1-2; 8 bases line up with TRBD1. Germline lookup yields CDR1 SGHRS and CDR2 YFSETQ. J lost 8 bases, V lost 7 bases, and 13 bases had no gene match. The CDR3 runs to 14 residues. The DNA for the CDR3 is TGCGCCAGCCACCTCCCCCAGGGGGCCGGAGGCTACACCTTC. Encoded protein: CASHLPQGAGGYTF.

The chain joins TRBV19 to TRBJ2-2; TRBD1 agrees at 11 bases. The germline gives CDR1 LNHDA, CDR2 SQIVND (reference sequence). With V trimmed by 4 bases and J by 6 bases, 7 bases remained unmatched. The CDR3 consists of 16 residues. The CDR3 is CASSTTLGQGAGELFF. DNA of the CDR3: TGTGCCAGTAGTACAACCCTGGGACAGGGGGCCGGGGAGCTGTTTTTT.